This T cell receptor (beta chain) comes out of a study of blood T cell repertoires in COVID-19. Trimming cost V 5 bases and J 4 bases; bases outside gene matches: 8. CDR3 length: 15 amino acids. The germline V gene has CDR1 SGHAT and CDR2 FQDESV (reference sequence). Sequenced by immunoSEQ multiplex PCR; TCRdb stores in-frame clones only, minus some. The sample records under 250,000 clones, about nine tenths being singletons. The material sequenced was peripheral blood. The chain is built from TRBV11-1 and TRBJ1-2; 9 bases are a match to TRBD1. The source is a man aged 55 to 70 who had recovered from COVID-19. This CDR3 reads CASSPQGAGSYGYTF. The CDR3 coding sequence is TGTGCCAGCAGCCCACAGGGGGCGGGGAGCTATGGCTACACCTTC.